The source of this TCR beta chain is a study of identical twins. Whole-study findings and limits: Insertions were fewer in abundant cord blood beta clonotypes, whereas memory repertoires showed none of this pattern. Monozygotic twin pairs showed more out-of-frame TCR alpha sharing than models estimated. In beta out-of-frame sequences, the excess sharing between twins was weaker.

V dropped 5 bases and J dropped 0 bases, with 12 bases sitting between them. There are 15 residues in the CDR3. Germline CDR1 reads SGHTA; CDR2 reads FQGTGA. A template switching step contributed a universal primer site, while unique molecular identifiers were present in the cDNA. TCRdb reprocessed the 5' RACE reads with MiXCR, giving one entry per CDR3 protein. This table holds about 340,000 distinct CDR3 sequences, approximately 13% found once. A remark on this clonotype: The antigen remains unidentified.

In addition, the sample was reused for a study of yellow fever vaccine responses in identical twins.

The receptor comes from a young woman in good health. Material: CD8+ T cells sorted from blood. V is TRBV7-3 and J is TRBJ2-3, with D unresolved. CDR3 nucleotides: TGTGCCAGCAGCGAAGACGGCCATAGCACAGATACGCAGTATTTT. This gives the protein CASSEDGHSTDTQYF.